This TCR beta chain was retrieved from a study of blood T cell repertoires in COVID-19. Study background: Acute-phase and convalescent COVID-19 samples originated in the United States, Italy and Spain. PBMCs, B-cell-depleted T cells, or T cells were the source of the cDNA or gDNA that made up the material.

V was trimmed by 8 bases and J by 4 bases, leaving 6 bases between them. The CDR3 loop spans 11 amino acids. Germline loops: CDR1 WSHSY, CDR2 SAAADI. Study processing details: How many nucleated cells were present was estimated from reference gene primer amplification. This table comes from immunoSEQ multiplex PCR, and its TCRdb copy is limited to in-frame clones, with some not included. That table supplies the V and J calls and clone size; D and trimming were determined from the DNA. This table holds 200,000 to 250,000 clones, roughly 84% found once. The chain employs TRBV10-2 and TRBJ1-5; D not resolved. This receptor was obtained from a woman aged 80 or over with active or convalescent COVID-19. Sequenced: peripheral blood. The CDR3 region is CASGPNQPQHF. The CDR3 coding sequence is TGCGCCAGCGGCCCAAATCAGCCCCAGCATTTT.